The sequence of this T cell receptor beta chain was determined in a study of blood T cell repertoires in COVID-19. This CDR3 has 15 amino acids. The ends lost 6 bases at V and 4 bases at J; junction bases unmatched: 12. The germline V gene has CDR1 MNHEY and CDR2 SVGAGI. Sequencing was performed with immunoSEQ multiplex PCR; in TCRdb, only in-frame clones are kept and a portion is missing. The sample lists 65,000 or so clones; over 70% were seen once. The TCR originated in a man younger than 45 with COVID-19, enrolled during active disease. V is TRBV6-5 and J is TRBJ2-7; 7 nucleotides line up with TRBD2. The sequencing input was peripheral blood. In nucleotides, the CDR3 is TGTGCCAGCAGGGACTCTAGCGGTTTAAATTACGAGCAGTACTTC. Protein sequence: CASRDSSGLNYEQYF.